This section outlines one T cell receptor (beta chain) sequence together with its context. A few counts support this clone. The specificity of this receptor is unknown. Read data end 3 residues before the CDR3 end; the end is taken from the germline J gene. Including the terminal cysteine and phenylalanine, the CDR3 comprises 14 residues. The DNA shown is the part of the CDR3 that was read: 33 bases, in frame from base 1. The germline V gene (reference sequence) yields GTSNPN for CDR1 and SVGIG for CDR2. Trimming removed 3 bases from V and 1 base from J, leaving 9 bases between the germline ends. Equivalent amounts of genomic DNA from CVID and control samples were used as sequencing input. For every sample, a 60 bp segment covering the rearranged TCRbeta CDR3 region was amplified and then sequenced. The immunoSEQ assay, a bias-corrected multiplex PCR combined with high-throughput sequencing, was used to amplify TCRbeta. As for the original processing: Every unique nucleotide sequence was considered a clone and was annotated with V, D and J genes, copy number and frequency. Sequences were labeled productive if in frame, and non-productive if out of frame or containing stop codons. As previously described, clonality was computed from Shannon's entropy. The predicted amino acid sequences of productive clones were used to derive the mean CDR3 Kyte-Doolittle hydropathy. Hierarchical clustering of scaled V gene usage was performed with the R hclust function using Manhattan distance and complete linkage. To assess clone sharing by CDR3 amino acid sequence, 12 repertoires per group were resampled over 100 rounds. Repertoires were searched for roughly 70 published EBV-specific and approximately 240 published CMV-specific TCRbeta sequences. A couple of CVID samples that yielded fewer than 10,000 sequences were excluded from the analysis, so approximately 40 CVID repertoires were retained. TCRdb re-hosts the immuneACCESS table, in-frame sequences only. Its copies lack some clones; in the studies checked, an unresolved V gene accounts for under half of them, and the cause for the rest is not known. The DNA was the basis for D and trimming; V, J and clone size are from that table. With about 8,000 clones recorded, this sample contains no clone counted only once. Approximately 23% of the sample comes from the top ten.

The source of the sample is a study of T cell clonality in common variable immunodeficiency (dated by TCRdb to the mid-2010s). What the authors observed across the whole study: Increased TCRbeta clonality was found in CVID subjects compared with healthy controls (t-test p = 0.018), with the increase being most characteristic of about a third of subjects. Despite equal DNA input, controls averaged roughly 84,000 unique sequences per sample versus around 30,000 in CVID samples. CVID TCRbeta sequences reportedly showed fewer deletions and N-nucleotide insertions and lacked highly modified clones with 13 or more V deletions. Fewer TCRbeta clones were shared among CVID subjects than among healthy controls (p < 0.0001). Correlations of repertoire features with clinical complications were constrained by heterogeneity among patients within the CVID cohort. According to the authors, figuring out what caused the increased clonality in CVID would require sequencing the repertoires of T cell subpopulations.

Diagnosis of CVID followed standard criteria, namely serum IgG, IgA and/or IgM below the normal range together with specific antibody deficiency. A total of 44 subjects (roughly 15 female and approximately 30 male; age range about 9 to 64 years, mean age around 40) were included in the CVID group. Most of the CVID patients and most of the healthy controls were of Caucasian heritage. At the time of study participation, every CVID subject had been on replacement immunoglobulin therapy for at least one year. When blood was collected, none of the CVID subjects were ill or on immunomodulatory or immunosuppressive medication. Heparinized peripheral whole blood samples of about 4.5 to 8 ml were collected from each donor. Genomic DNA from adults with common variable immune deficiency (CVID) and from healthy adult controls was used for sequencing of TCRbeta CDR3 repertoires. To isolate peripheral blood mononuclear cells, diluted blood was subjected to density centrifugation over Hypaque 1077 or Ficoll-Paque. Unsorted mononuclear cells served as the source of genomic DNA, which was extracted either by Qiagen column purification or by a centrifugation-based method.

The specimen was peripheral blood mononuclear cells. The sequence joins TRBV30 to TRBJ2-2; TRBD1 is perhaps the D gene, given 5 matching bases. The TCR originated in a human donor with common variable immunodeficiency. The CDR3 region reads CAWRTGLNTGELFF. The CDR3 DNA, read in part, is TGTGCCTGGAGAACAGGCTTGAACACCGGGGAG.